This T cell receptor beta chain was documented in a study of blood T cell repertoires in COVID-19 (dated by TCRdb to the early 2020s). Looking at the study overall: The collaborator samples originated in the United States, Italy and Spain and spanned the acute and convalescent phases of COVID-19. The material from the prospective study consisted of cDNA or gDNA derived from T cells, B-cell-depleted T cells, or PBMCs. A freely available public database, intended as a resource for researchers studying the immune response to SARS-CoV-2, is where the repertoires were released. Samples were obtained from the ongoing ImmuneRACE study (first 160 participants) and from 1,200 or so subjects provided by 6 global collaborators. Where available, HLA class I and class II types were taken from metadata supplied by the sample provider and were not determined by assay-based typing. Sample metadata almost always included a de-identified subject ID, COVID-19 status, age in years and sex. Deeply sampled blood TCRbeta repertoires from subjects exposed to, actively infected with, or recovered from COVID-19 were included in the dataset.

As regards this clone: Its antigen target is currently unknown. The record has no base qualities; no much larger clone is one base away.

CDR3 length: 13 amino acids, cysteine to phenylalanine. The DNA shown is the 39-base CDR3, in frame from base 1. Per the germline V gene, SGHDN is the CDR1 and FVKESK is the CDR2. The V end gives up 4 bases and the J end 3 bases, leaving 2 bases in the junction not matched to a gene. Points the paper makes about the study in general: Clinical and demographic metadata were provided uncurated, with the amount varying by source and participant.

The immunoSEQ Assay, a bias-controlled multiplex PCR, was used to amplify TCRbeta CDR3 regions from genomic DNA. The original methods were these. Within the assay, amplification of reference gene primers was used to estimate how many nucleated cells each sample contained. To quantify the absolute abundance of each unique TCRbeta CDR3 rearrangement, sequence reads were collapsed and filtered. For each sample, productive Simpson clonality was calculated as the square root of Simpson's diversity index over productive rearrangements. TCRdb re-hosts the immuneACCESS table, in-frame sequences only. Its copies lack some clones; in the studies checked, an unresolved V gene accounts for under half of them, and the cause for the rest is not known. That table supplies the V and J calls and clone size; D and trimming were determined from the DNA. The sample data list some 350,000 clones, and about 87% of these were observed just once. The leading ten clones occupy over 6% of the sample.

One collaborating source in Seattle enrolled patients while the patients were actively infected and followed the patients over time throughout the course of disease. Each collaborating institution followed its own protocols to collect whole blood in K2EDTA tubes. For TCRbeta analysis, collaborators shipped samples in one of three forms: frozen whole blood, isolated PBMCs, or DNA extracted from either of those sample types. The material sequenced was peripheral blood. This receptor was obtained from a woman aged 50 to 60 with COVID-19, enrolled during active disease. The chain is made from TRBV14 and TRBJ2-7; TRBD2 lines up with 8 middle nucleotides. The CDR3 reads as follows: CASSPRGGYEQYF. In nucleotides, the sequence is TGTGCCAGCAGCCCTCGGGGGGGCTACGAGCAGTACTTC.